The 4 T cell receptor beta chains in this list originate from one sample, sequenced in a study of naive and memory T cell subsets. An equimolar mix of two oligonucleotides served as the beta constant-region primer for TRBC1 and TRBC2. Nested alpha and beta constant-region primers with the SP2 primer drove four PCR rounds on ligated cDNA. TCRdb analysed the UMI-ligation and nested PCR reads with MiXCR anew, one entry per CDR3 protein. Of 30,000 to 40,000 distinct CDR3 sequences in the sample, less than 20% were seen once. Sequenced input: effector memory CD4+ T cells from blood. Subset indicated: effector memory, CD45RA- CD27-. All receptors derive from a human donor in good health.

This clonotype was counted ten times or more. The rearrangement uses TRBV9 and TRBJ1-2; 10 bases line up with TRBD1. V gave up 0 bases and J gave up 7 bases; unmatched junction bases: 6. Looked up from germline, CDR1 is SGDLS and CDR2 is YYNGEE. This CDR3 spans 15 amino acids. The CDR3 loop reads CASSVVGTGDTGYTF. The CDR3 nucleotides are TGTGCCAGCAGCGTAGTAGGGACAGGGGATACTGGCTACACCTTC.

The chain is built from TRBV7-9 and TRBJ2-1; 7 nucleotides align to TRBD2. The CDR3 has 17 amino acids. The trim removed 8 bases at V and 1 base at J, leaving 14 bases unmatched. Germline CDR1 is SEHNR and CDR2 is FQNEAQ (reference sequence). The CDR3 loop is CASRTLGASGSYNEQFF. The CDR3 DNA reads as TGTGCCAGCCGAACTCTTGGGGCTAGCGGTTCCTACAATGAGCAGTTCTTC.

By share, this clonotype ranks as medium-sized. The J gene is TRBJ1-5, the V gene TRBV30; 8 bases align to TRBD1. The germline gives CDR1 GTSNPN, CDR2 SVGIG (reference sequence). V gave up 2 bases and J gave up 5 bases; unmatched junction bases: 8. The CDR3 runs 15 residues. Written as DNA, the CDR3 is TGTGCCTGGAGTCGCAGGGGGCTGTTAGATCAGCCCCAGCATTTT. It translates to CAWSRRGLLDQPQHF. The variable domain in full, completed from reference TRBV30 and TRBJ1-5, reads SQTIHQWPATLVQPVGSPLSLECTVEGTSNPNLYWYRQAAGRGLQLLFYSVGIGQISSEVPQNLSASRPQDRQFILSSKKLLLSDSGFYLCAWSRRGLLDQPQHFGDGTRLSIL.

This clonotype appeared a few times. The chain has TRBV6-5 and TRBJ1-2; maybe TRBD1 (5 bases). This CDR3 has 16 amino acids. Deletions cut 6 bases from V and 4 bases from J, with 21 bases between. The germline V gene encodes CDR1 MNHEY and CDR2 SVGAGI. The CDR3 DNA sequence: TGTGCCAGCAGCTTGAGCCGGGATCGTGGGGGCTATGGCTACACCTTC. Its protein is CASSLSRDRGGYGYTF.